This T cell receptor (beta chain) was documented in a study of blood T cell repertoires in COVID-19. The trim removed 1 base at V and 5 bases at J, leaving 8 bases unmatched. The germline CDR1 and CDR2 sequences are SEHNR and FQNEAQ (reference sequence). The CDR3 loop spans 15 amino acids. Method: immunoSEQ multiplex PCR; TCRdb's copy keeps in-frame clones and lacks some. Among 72,000 or so clones, approximately 92% were seen once, and the ten largest hold 0.65% to 0.95%. This receptor was obtained from a woman aged 80 or over with acute or convalescent COVID-19. The sequencing input was peripheral blood. The chain carries TRBV7-9 and TRBJ2-7, with 7 bases aligning to TRBD1. CDR3 nucleotides: TGTGCCAGCAGCTTAGGTGGGACAGCAGGCGACGAGCAGTACTTC. It specifies CASSLGGTAGDEQYF.